This T cell receptor (beta chain) was observed in a study of post-analysis software for immune sequencing data. The overall study: The disease courses covered relapsing-remitting, secondary progressive and progressive-relapsing multiple sclerosis. Study-wide points: Controls had lower frequencies than patients of 4 or 5 TRBV segments, which included TRBV5-6, TRBV5-1 and TRBV20-1.

The CDR3 consists of 12 residues. Germline CDR1 and CDR2: SGHRS and YFSETQ. Prepared libraries of TCR beta cDNA carried unique molecular identifiers. Roughly 500,000 cDNA molecules were obtained per 1 to 10 million input T cells. MiXCR, run by TCRdb on the PCR reads, gives a single entry per CDR3 protein. Found here are under 200,000 distinct CDR3 sequences, approximately 30% of them singletons; the top ten hold 3% to 3.5%. As to this clonotype: Its antigen remains unidentified. The junction shows a germline mismatch at one end, possibly a read error.

Sequencing was performed on blood. The clonotype comes from a girl younger than 18 with multiple sclerosis. The chain joins TRBV5-1 to TRBJ2-7, with D unresolved. In DNA form, the CDR3 reads TGCACCAGCAGCTTGGGGACCTACGAGCAGTACTTC. As protein: CTSSLGTYEQYF.